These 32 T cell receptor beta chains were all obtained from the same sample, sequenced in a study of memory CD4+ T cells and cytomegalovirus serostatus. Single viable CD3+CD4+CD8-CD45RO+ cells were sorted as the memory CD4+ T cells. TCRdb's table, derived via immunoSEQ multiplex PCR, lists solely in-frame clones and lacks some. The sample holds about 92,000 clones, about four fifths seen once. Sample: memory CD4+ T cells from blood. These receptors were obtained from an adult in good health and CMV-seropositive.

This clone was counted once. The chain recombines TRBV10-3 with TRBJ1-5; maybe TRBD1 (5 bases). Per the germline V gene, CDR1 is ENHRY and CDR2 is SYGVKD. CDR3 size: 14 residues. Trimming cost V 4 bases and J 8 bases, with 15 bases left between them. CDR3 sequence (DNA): TGTGCCATCAGTGCCCAGGGATCCATAGAGCCCCAGCATTTT. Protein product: CAISAQGSIEPQHF.

The CDR3 nucleotides are TGTGCCAGTAGTATTTCTGACGGGGACGCCGAGCAGTACTTC. Amino acids: CASSISDGDAEQYF. The rearrangement joins TRBV19 to TRBJ2-7; D is tentatively TRBD1 or TRBD2 (5 bases each). Germline values: CDR1 LNHDA, CDR2 SQIVND (reference sequence). V was pared by 3 bases and J by 6 bases, with 15 bases between. The CDR3 covers 14 residues.

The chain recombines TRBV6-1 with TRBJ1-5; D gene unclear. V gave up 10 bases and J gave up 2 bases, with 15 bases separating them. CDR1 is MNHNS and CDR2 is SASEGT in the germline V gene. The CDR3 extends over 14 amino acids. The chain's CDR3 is CATRVGGGNQPQHF. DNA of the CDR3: TGTGCCACAAGGGTGGGCGGGGGCAATCAGCCCCAGCATTTT.

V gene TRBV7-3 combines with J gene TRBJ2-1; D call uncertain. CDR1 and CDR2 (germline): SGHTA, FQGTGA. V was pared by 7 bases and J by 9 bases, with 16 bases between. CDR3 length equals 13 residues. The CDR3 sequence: CASTYGPGVEQFF. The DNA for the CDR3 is TGTGCCAGCACCTACGGCCCTGGGGTTGAGCAGTTCTTC.

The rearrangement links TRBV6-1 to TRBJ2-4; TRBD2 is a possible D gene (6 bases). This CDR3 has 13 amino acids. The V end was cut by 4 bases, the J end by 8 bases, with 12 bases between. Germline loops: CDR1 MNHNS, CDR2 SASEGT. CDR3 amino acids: CASSVRDFYIQYF. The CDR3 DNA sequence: TGTGCCAGCAGTGTAAGGGACTTCTACATTCAGTACTTC.

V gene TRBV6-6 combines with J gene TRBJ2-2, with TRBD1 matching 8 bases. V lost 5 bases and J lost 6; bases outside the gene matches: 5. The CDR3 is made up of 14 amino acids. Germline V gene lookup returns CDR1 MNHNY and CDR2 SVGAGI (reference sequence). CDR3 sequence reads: CASSRQGWSGELFF. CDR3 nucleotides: TGTGCCAGCAGTAGACAGGGGTGGTCCGGGGAGCTGTTTTTT.

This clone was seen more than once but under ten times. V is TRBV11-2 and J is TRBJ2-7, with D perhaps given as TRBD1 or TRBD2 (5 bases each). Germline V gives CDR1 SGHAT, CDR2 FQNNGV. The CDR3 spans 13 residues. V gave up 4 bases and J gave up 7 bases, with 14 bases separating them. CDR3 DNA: TGTGCCAGCAGCTCTGGACAATCGGGGGAGCAGTACTTC. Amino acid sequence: CASSSGQSGEQYF.

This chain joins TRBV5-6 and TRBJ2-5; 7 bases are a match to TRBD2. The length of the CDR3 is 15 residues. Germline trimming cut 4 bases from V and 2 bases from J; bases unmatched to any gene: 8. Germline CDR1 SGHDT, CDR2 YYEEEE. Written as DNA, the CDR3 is TGTGCCAGCAGCCTCGGGAGGAGGGGACAAGAGACCCAGTACTTC. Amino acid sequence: CASSLGRRGQETQYF.

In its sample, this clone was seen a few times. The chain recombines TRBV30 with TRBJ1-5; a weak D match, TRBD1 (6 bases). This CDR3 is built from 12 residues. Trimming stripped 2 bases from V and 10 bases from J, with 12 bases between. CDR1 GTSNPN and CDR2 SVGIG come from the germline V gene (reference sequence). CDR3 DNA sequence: TGTGCCTGGAGTTGGACGACAGGCCCCCAGCATTTT. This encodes CAWSWTTGPQHF.

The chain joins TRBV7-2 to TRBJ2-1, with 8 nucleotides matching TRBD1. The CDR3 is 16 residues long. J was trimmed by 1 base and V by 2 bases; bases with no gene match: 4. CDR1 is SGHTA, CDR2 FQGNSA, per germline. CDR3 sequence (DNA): TGTGCCAGCAGCTTACCACAGGGGGGATCCTACAATGAGCAGTTCTTC. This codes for CASSLPQGGSYNEQFF.

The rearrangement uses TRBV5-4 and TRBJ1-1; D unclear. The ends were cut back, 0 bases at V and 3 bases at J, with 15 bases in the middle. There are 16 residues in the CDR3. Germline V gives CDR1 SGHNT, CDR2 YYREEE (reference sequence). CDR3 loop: CASSLVGSDRDTEAFF. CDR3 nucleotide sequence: TGTGCCAGCAGCTTGGTTGGATCAGACCGGGACACTGAAGCTTTCTTT.

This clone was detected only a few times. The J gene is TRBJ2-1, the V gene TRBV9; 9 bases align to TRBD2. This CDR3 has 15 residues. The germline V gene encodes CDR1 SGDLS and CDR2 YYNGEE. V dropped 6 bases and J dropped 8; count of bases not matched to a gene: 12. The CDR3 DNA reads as TGTGCCAGCACCGAAAACGAGCGGGAGGTCGATGAGCAGTTCTTC. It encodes CASTENEREVDEQFF.

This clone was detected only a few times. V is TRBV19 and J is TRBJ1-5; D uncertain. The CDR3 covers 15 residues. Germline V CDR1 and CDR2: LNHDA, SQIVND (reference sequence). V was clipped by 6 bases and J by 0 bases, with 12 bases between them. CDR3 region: CASSRGGNSNQPQHF. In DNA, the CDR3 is TGTGCCAGTAGCCGAGGAGGGAATAGCAATCAGCCCCAGCATTTT.

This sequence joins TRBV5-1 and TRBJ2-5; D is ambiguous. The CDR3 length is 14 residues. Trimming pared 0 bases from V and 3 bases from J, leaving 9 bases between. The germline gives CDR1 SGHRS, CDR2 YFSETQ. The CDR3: CASSLEGIEETQYF. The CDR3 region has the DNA TGCGCCAGCAGCTTGGAAGGGATCGAAGAGACCCAGTACTTC.

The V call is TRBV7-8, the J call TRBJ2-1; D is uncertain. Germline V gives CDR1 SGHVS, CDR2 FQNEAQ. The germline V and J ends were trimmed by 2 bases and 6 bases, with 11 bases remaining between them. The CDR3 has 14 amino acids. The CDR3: CASSLYQKGNEQFF. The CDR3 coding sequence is TGTGCCAGCAGCTTATACCAGAAAGGCAATGAGCAGTTCTTC.

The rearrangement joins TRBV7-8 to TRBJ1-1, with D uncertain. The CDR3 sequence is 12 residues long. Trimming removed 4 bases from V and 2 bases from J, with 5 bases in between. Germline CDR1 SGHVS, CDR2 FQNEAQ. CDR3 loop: CASSWVNTEAFF. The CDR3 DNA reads TGTGCCAGCAGCTGGGTAAACACTGAAGCTTTCTTT.

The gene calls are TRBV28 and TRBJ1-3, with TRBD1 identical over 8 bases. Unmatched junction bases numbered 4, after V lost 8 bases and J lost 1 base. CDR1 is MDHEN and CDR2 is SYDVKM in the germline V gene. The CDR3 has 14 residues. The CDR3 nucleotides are TGTGCCAGCCTAGACAGGGGATCTGGAAACACCATATATTTT. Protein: CASLDRGSGNTIYF.

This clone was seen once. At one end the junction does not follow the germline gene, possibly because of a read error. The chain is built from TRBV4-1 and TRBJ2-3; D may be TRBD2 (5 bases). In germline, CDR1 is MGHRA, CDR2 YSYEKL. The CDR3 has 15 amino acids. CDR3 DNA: TGCGCCAGCAGCCAGGGAGAGCTCCGCACCGATACGCAGTATTTT. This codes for CASSQGELRTDTQYF.

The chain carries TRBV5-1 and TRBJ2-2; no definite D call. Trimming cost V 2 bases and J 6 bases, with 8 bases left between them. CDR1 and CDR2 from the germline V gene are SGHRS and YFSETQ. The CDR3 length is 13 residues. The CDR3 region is CASSLISSGELFF. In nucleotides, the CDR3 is TGCGCCAGCAGCTTAATCAGCTCCGGGGAGCTGTTTTTT.

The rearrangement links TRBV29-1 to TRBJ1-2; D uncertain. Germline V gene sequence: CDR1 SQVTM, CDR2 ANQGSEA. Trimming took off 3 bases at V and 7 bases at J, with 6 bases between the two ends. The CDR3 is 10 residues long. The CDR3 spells CSVDWGGYTF. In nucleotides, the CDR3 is TGCAGCGTTGACTGGGGTGGCTACACCTTC.

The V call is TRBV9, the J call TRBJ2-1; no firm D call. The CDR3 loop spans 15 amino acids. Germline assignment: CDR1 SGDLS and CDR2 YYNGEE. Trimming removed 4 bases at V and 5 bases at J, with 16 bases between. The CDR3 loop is CASSLGIGFNNEQFF. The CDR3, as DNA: TGTGCCAGCAGCTTGGGAATAGGGTTCAACAATGAGCAGTTCTTC.

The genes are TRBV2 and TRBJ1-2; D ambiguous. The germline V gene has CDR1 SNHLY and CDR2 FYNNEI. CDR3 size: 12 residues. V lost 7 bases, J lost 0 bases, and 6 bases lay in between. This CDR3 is CASTASNYGYTF. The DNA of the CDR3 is TGTGCCAGCACGGCGTCTAACTATGGCTACACCTTC.

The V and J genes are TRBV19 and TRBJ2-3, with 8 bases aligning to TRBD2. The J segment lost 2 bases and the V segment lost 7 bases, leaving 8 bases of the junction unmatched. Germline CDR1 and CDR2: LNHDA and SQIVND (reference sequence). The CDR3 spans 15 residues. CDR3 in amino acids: CASKPQLAATDTQYF. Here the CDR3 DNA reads TGTGCCAGTAAACCCCAACTAGCGGCCACAGATACGCAGTATTTT. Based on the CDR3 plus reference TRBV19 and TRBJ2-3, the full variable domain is DGGITQSPKYLFRKEGQNVTLSCEQNLNHDAMYWYRQDPGQGLRLIYYSQIVNDFQKGDIAEGYSVSREKKESFPLTVTSAQKNPTAFYLCASKPQLAATDTQYFGPGTRLTVL.

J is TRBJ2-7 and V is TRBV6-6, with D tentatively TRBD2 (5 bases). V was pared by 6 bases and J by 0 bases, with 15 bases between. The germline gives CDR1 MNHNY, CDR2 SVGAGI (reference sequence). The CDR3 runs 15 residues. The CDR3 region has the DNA TGTGCCAGCAGGCTAGGAGGCTCCGCCTCCTACGAGCAGTACTTC. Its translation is CASRLGGSASYEQYF.

The CDR3 bases are TGTGCCAGCGGCAGGCCTGGAACCTACGAGCAGTACTTC. It codes for CASGRPGTYEQYF. The chain has TRBV28 and TRBJ2-7; no firm D call. The germline gives CDR1 MDHEN, CDR2 SYDVKM. V lost 8 bases and J lost 2, with 13 bases in between. The CDR3 totals 13 residues.

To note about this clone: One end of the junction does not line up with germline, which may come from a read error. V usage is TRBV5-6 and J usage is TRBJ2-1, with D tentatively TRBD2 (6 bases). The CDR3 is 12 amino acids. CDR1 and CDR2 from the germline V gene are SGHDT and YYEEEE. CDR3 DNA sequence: TGTGCCAGCAGCTTATGGGGGACTCGCGGGATCTTC. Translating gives CASSLWGTRGIF. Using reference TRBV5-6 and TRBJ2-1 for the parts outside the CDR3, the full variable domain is DAGVTQSPTHLIKTRGQQVTLRCSPKSGHDTVSWYQQALGQGPQFIFQYYEEEERQRGNFPDRFSGHQFPNYSSELNVNALLLGDSALYLCASSLWGTRGIFGPGTRLTVL.

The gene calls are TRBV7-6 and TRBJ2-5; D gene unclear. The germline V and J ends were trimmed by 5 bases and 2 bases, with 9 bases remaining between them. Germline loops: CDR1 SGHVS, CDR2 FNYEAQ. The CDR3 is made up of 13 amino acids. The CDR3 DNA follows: TGTGCCAGCAGCGGAAGTAGACAAGAGACCCAGTACTTC. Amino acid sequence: CASSGSRQETQYF.

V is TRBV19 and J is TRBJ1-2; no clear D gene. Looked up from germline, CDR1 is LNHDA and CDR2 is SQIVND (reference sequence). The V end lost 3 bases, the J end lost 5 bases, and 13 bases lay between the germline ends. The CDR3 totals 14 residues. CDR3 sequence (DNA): TGTGCCAGTAGTATCACCGGACGGGGATATGGCTACACCTTC. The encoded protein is CASSITGRGYGYTF.

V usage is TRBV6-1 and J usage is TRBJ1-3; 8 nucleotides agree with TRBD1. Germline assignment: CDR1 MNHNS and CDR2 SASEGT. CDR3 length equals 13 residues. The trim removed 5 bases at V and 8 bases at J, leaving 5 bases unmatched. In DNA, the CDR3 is TGTGCCAGCAGTACCGGACAGGGAGACACCATATATTTT. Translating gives CASSTGQGDTIYF.

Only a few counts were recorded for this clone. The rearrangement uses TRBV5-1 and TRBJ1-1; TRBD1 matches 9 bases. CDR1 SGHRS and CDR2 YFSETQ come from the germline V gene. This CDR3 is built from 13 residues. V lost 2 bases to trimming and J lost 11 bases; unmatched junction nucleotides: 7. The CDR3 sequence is CASSLGRDRDAFF. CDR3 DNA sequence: TGCGCCAGCAGCTTAGGCCGGGACAGGGATGCTTTCTTT.

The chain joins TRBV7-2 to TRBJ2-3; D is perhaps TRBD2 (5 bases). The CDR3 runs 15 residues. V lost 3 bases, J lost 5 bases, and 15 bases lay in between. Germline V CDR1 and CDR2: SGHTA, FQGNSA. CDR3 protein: CASSFGRETVDTQYF. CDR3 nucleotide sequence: TGTGCCAGCAGCTTTGGAAGGGAGACGGTAGATACGCAGTATTTT. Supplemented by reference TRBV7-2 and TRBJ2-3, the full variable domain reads GAGVSQSPSNKVTEKGKDVELRCDPISGHTALYWYRQSLGQGLEFLIYFQGNSAPDKSGLPSDRFSAERTGGSVSTLTIQRTQQEDSAVYLCASSFGRETVDTQYFGPGTRLTVL.

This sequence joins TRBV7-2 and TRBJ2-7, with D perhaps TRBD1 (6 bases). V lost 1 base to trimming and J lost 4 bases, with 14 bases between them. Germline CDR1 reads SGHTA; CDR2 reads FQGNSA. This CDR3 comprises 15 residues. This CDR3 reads CASSLEGQGLYEQYF. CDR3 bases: TGTGCCAGCAGCTTAGAGGGCCAGGGGCTGTACGAGCAGTACTTC.